A selection of T cell receptor beta chains follows, all from one sample in a study of blood T cell repertoires in COVID-19. The data were produced by immunoSEQ multiplex PCR, yet TCRdb's version contains in-frame clones alone and is incomplete. The top ten hold 6.3% of the sample, which has about 70,000 clones, 79% seen once. Source material: peripheral blood. The source of these receptors is a woman aged 55 to 70 with acute or convalescent COVID-19. The CDR3 runs from the conserved cysteine through the conserved F or W. Each record gives: CDR3 protein, CDR3 DNA, clone size, D gene, J gene, V gene. The D gene is left open where the match is weak. The size entry is marked missing in some rows and otherwise reads once, few, many or a size class.

CDR3: CASRSGSREDGYTF
DNA: TGTGCCAGTAGGTCGGGCAGCAGGGAGGATGGCTACACCTTC
size: few
D: .
J: TRBJ1-2
V: TRBV19

CDR3: CSVEGNRDTEAFF
DNA: TGCAGCGTTGAGGGTAACAGGGACACTGAAGCTTTCTTT
size: .
D: .
J: TRBJ1-1
V: TRBV29-1

CDR3: CASSRDNLEFF
DNA: TGTGCCAGCAGCCGCGATAACTTGGAGTTCTTC
size: .
D: .
J: TRBJ2-1
V: TRBV7-9

CDR3: CASSFTRYEQYF
DNA: TGTGCCAGCAGTTTTACCAGGTACGAGCAGTACTTC
size: few
D: .
J: TRBJ2-7
V: TRBV12-3/TRBV12-4

CDR3: CASSLHYEQYF
DNA: TGCGCCAGCAGCTTGCATTACGAGCAGTACTTC
size: .
D: .
J: TRBJ2-7
V: TRBV5-1

CDR3: CASSQGQGGYTF
DNA: TGTGCCAGCAGCCAAGGACAGGGCGGCTACACCTTC
size: .
D: TRBD1
J: TRBJ1-2
V: TRBV3-1/TRBV3-2

CDR3: CASSPPGAGTEAFF
DNA: TGTGCCAGCTCACCACCGGGGGCAGGCACTGAAGCTTTCTTT
size: .
D: .
J: TRBJ1-1
V: TRBV18

CDR3: CASSLNEGSTDTQYF
DNA: TGTGCCAGCAGCTTAAATGAGGGTAGCACAGATACGCAGTATTTT
size: .
D: .
J: TRBJ2-3
V: TRBV7-3

CDR3: CASSIWTGPQNEQFF
DNA: TGTGCCAGTAGTATATGGACAGGACCTCAGAATGAGCAGTTCTTC
size: .
D: TRBD1
J: TRBJ2-1
V: TRBV19

CDR3: CASSVEVQETQYF
DNA: TGTGCCAGCAGCGTGGAGGTCCAAGAGACCCAGTACTTC
size: .
D: .
J: TRBJ2-5
V: TRBV9

CDR3: CAWNPGGTGIGELFF
DNA: TGTGCCTGGAATCCTGGGGGCACAGGCATCGGGGAGCTGTTTTTT
size: .
D: .
J: TRBJ2-2
V: TRBV30

CDR3: CASRAQGFGETQYF
DNA: TGTGCCAGTAGGGCACAGGGTTTCGGAGAGACCCAGTACTTC
size: .
D: .
J: TRBJ2-5
V: TRBV19

CDR3: CASSPSTGANYGYTF
DNA: TGTGCCAGCAGCCCATCGACAGGAGCTAACTATGGCTACACCTTC
size: .
D: .
J: TRBJ1-2
V: TRBV4-2

CDR3: CASARGQANEKLFF
DNA: TGTGCCAGCGCTAGGGGACAGGCAAATGAAAAACTGTTTTTT
size: once
D: TRBD1
J: TRBJ1-4
V: TRBV9

CDR3: CASESRGSEKLFF
DNA: TGTGCCAGCGAATCCAGGGGGAGTGAAAAACTGTTTTTT
size: .
D: TRBD1
J: TRBJ1-4
V: TRBV2

CDR3: CASSSGTGSVEKLFF
DNA: TGCGCCAGCAGCTCCGGGACAGGGTCGGTGGAAAAACTGTTTTTT
size: .
D: TRBD1
J: TRBJ1-4
V: TRBV5-1

CDR3: CASSPYTGELFF
DNA: TGTGCCAGCAGTCCATACACCGGGGAGCTGTTTTTT
size: .
D: .
J: TRBJ2-2
V: TRBV12-3/TRBV12-4

CDR3: CAISVGGNSGNTIYF
DNA: TGTGCCATCAGTGTTGGCGGAAACTCTGGAAACACCATATATTTT
size: .
D: .
J: TRBJ1-3
V: TRBV10-3

CDR3: CASSRDRRQETQYF
DNA: TGTGCCAGCAGCCGGGACAGGCGACAAGAGACCCAGTACTTC
size: .
D: TRBD1
J: TRBJ2-5
V: TRBV7-2

CDR3: CASRTESASYGYTF
DNA: TGTGCCAGCAGGACAGAGTCCGCGAGTTATGGCTACACCTTC
size: .
D: .
J: TRBJ1-2
V: TRBV27

CDR3: CASSQEEGSGNTIYF
DNA: TGTGCCAGCAGCCAAGAAGAGGGCTCTGGAAACACCATATATTTT
size: .
D: .
J: TRBJ1-3
V: TRBV4-2

CDR3: CASSKEEGGKTQYF
DNA: TGTGCCAGCAGCAAAGAGGAGGGCGGGAAGACCCAGTACTTC
size: .
D: .
J: TRBJ2-5
V: TRBV21-1

CDR3: CASSPPDSGKTQYF
DNA: TGTGCCAGCTCACCACCGGACAGCGGAAAGACCCAGTACTTC
size: .
D: .
J: TRBJ2-5
V: TRBV18

CDR3: CASSSHGTETGYGYTF
DNA: TGTGCCAGCAGCTCCCATGGGACAGAGACGGGCTATGGCTACACCTTC
size: .
D: TRBD1
J: TRBJ1-2
V: TRBV7-9

CDR3: CSASEGQGYSPLHF
DNA: TGCAGTGCTAGTGAGGGACAGGGATATTCACCCCTCCACTTT
size: once
D: TRBD1
J: TRBJ1-6
V: TRBV20-1

CDR3: CASSVEPGARNNSPLHF
DNA: TGTGCCAGCAGCGTAGAACCTGGGGCAAGGAATAATTCACCCCTCCACTTT
size: few
D: .
J: TRBJ1-6
V: TRBV9

CDR3: CASSQGRLSNQPQHF
DNA: TGCGCCAGCAGCCAAGGTCGACTTAGCAATCAGCCCCAGCATTTT
size: .
D: .
J: TRBJ1-5
V: TRBV4-1

CDR3: CASSKTSGGARFEQFF
DNA: TGTGCCAGCAGTAAGACTAGCGGGGGGGCACGATTTGAGCAGTTCTTC
size: once
D: TRBD2
J: TRBJ2-1
V: TRBV6-2/TRBV6-3

CDR3: CASSLGLRGDTQYF
DNA: TGTGCCAGCAGCCTGGGCCTACGAGGAGATACGCAGTATTTT
size: once
D: .
J: TRBJ2-3
V: TRBV5-5

CDR3: CSVQGNSYEQYF
DNA: TGCAGCGTCCAGGGGAACTCCTACGAGCAGTACTTC
size: .
D: .
J: TRBJ2-7
V: TRBV29-1

CDR3: CASSLRGRTEAFF
DNA: TGCGCCAGCAGCTTGCGGGGGAGAACTGAAGCTTTCTTT
size: few
D: .
J: TRBJ1-1
V: TRBV5-1

CDR3: CASSLDQGRAAGYEQYF
DNA: TGTGCCAGCAGCTTGGATCAGGGCAGGGCAGCGGGCTACGAGCAGTACTTC
size: once
D: .
J: TRBJ2-7
V: TRBV5-5

CDR3: CAISEGRGATDTQYF
DNA: TGTGCCATCAGTGAGGGCAGGGGAGCGACAGATACGCAGTATTTT
size: .
D: .
J: TRBJ2-3
V: TRBV10-3

CDR3: CSVKGYRDADTQYF
DNA: TGCAGCGTAAAAGGGTACAGGGACGCAGATACGCAGTATTTT
size: .
D: .
J: TRBJ2-3
V: TRBV29-1

CDR3: CASSPTSGGAGTDTQYF
DNA: TGTGCCAGCAGCCCTACTAGCGGGGGGGCCGGGACAGATACGCAGTATTTT
size: medium-sized
D: TRBD2
J: TRBJ2-3
V: TRBV6-4

CDR3: CASSLFGGGEQYF
DNA: TGTGCCAGCAGCTTGTTCGGGGGAGGCGAGCAGTACTTC
size: .
D: .
J: TRBJ2-7
V: TRBV5-4

CDR3: CASSLDEPLSYNEQFF
DNA: TGTGCCAGCAGCTTAGACGAGCCTCTTTCCTACAATGAGCAGTTCTTC
size: .
D: .
J: TRBJ2-1
V: TRBV7-8

CDR3: CASSESPNTEAFF
DNA: TGTGCCAGCAGCGAGAGTCCAAACACTGAAGCTTTCTTT
size: .
D: .
J: TRBJ1-1
V: TRBV9

CDR3: CASSFVADIQYF
DNA: TGTGCCAGCAGTTTCGTGGCCGACATTCAGTACTTC
size: many
D: .
J: TRBJ2-4
V: TRBV12-3/TRBV12-4

CDR3: CSVRDRSAGNEQYF
DNA: TGCAGCGTTCGGGACAGATCGGCAGGCAACGAGCAGTACTTC
size: .
D: TRBD1
J: TRBJ2-7
V: TRBV29-1

CDR3: CASSYGTAQNYGYTF
DNA: TGTGCCAGCAGTTACGGGACAGCCCAAAACTATGGCTACACCTTC
size: once
D: TRBD1
J: TRBJ1-2
V: TRBV6-5

CDR3: CSVAAGWGMNTEAFF
DNA: TGCAGCGTTGCCGCGGGTTGGGGAATGAACACTGAAGCTTTCTTT
size: .
D: .
J: TRBJ1-1
V: TRBV29-1

CDR3: CASSLDRTAQETQYF
DNA: TGTGCCAGCAGCTTAGATAGGACAGCACAAGAGACCCAGTACTTC
size: .
D: .
J: TRBJ2-5
V: TRBV7-2

CDR3: CASSLESGQTYEQYF
DNA: TGCGCCAGCAGCTTGGAGTCTGGACAGACCTACGAGCAGTACTTC
size: few
D: .
J: TRBJ2-7
V: TRBV5-1

CDR3: CASSKDRNYEQYF
DNA: TGTGCCAGCAGCAAGGACAGAAACTACGAGCAGTACTTC
size: few
D: .
J: TRBJ2-7
V: TRBV13

CDR3: CASTSGSPYEQYF
DNA: TGTGCCAGCACCTCGGGAAGCCCCTACGAGCAGTACTTC
size: .
D: .
J: TRBJ2-7
V: TRBV6-5